This entry lists 18 T cell receptor beta chains sequenced from one sample in a study of T cell responses to AZD1222 COVID-19 vaccine. The repertoire was sequenced with immunoSEQ multiplex PCR; TCRdb's copy has only in-frame clones and lacks some. The sample yields 140,000 to 150,000 clones, approximately 93% seen once. Sample: peripheral blood, taken after recovery from COVID-19. These TCRs come from an adult who had recovered from COVID-19.

The V and J genes are TRBV25-1 and TRBJ1-5; unclear D gene. Germline CDR1 is MGHDK and CDR2 is SYGVNS. The CDR3 is 12 amino acids. V gave up 4 bases and J gave up 2 bases, with 3 bases separating them. The CDR3 DNA follows: TGTGCCAGCAGTGTGGGCAATCAGCCCCAGCATTTT. It yields the protein CASSVGNQPQHF. Using reference TRBV25-1 and TRBJ1-5 for the parts outside the CDR3, the full variable domain is EADIYQTPRYLVIGTGKKITLECSQTMGHDKMYWYQQDPGMELHLIHYSYGVNSTEKGDLSSESTVSRIRTEHFPLTLESARPSHTSQYLCASSVGNQPQHFGDGTRLSIL.

The chain employs TRBV2 and TRBJ1-1; TRBD1 agrees at 9 bases. Looked up from germline, CDR1 is SNHLY and CDR2 is FYNNEI. V lost 10 bases and J lost 4; bases outside the gene matches: 1. CDR3 length: 11 amino acids. The CDR3 here is CATQGATEAFF. The CDR3 DNA is TGTGCCACACAGGGGGCCACTGAAGCTTTCTTT.

Here the CDR3 reads CASSYSGGQRSPLHF. The DNA of the CDR3 is TGTGCCAGCAGTTACTCAGGAGGGCAGCGGTCACCCCTCCACTTT. This chain uses TRBV6-5 with TRBJ1-6; D is uncertain. Deletions cut 0 bases from V and 10 bases from J, with 13 bases between. In germline, CDR1 is MNHEY, CDR2 SVGAGI. This CDR3 has 15 residues.

V is TRBV7-9 and J is TRBJ1-1; no reliable D call. Per the germline V gene, CDR1 is SEHNR and CDR2 is FQNEAQ (reference sequence). This CDR3 is built from 14 residues. V lost 4 bases and J lost 11, with 20 bases in between. The CDR3 DNA follows: TGTGCCAGCAGCTGGGTTGGGGTGGGCTTAATGGCTTTCTTT. Translation gives CASSWVGVGLMAFF.

V gene TRBV6-5 combines with J gene TRBJ2-1; 12 positions agree with TRBD2. Germline V gene lookup returns CDR1 MNHEY and CDR2 SVGAGI. CDR3 size: 16 residues. V shed 6 bases and J 5 bases; nucleotides not matched to a gene: 8. CDR3 protein: CASSYRTSGTNNEQFF. The CDR3 DNA reads TGTGCCAGCAGCTACCGGACTAGCGGGACGAACAATGAGCAGTTCTTC.

The rearrangement links TRBV5-1 to TRBJ2-1; 10 bases line up with TRBD1. The CDR3 has 15 amino acids. V was clipped by 4 bases and J by 5 bases; unmatched bases: 6. In germline, CDR1 is SGHRS, CDR2 YFSETQ. CDR3 loop: CASSKPGQGNNEQFF. The CDR3 nucleotides read TGCGCCAGCAGCAAGCCGGGACAGGGGAACAATGAGCAGTTCTTC.

This clone was detected only once. This chain uses TRBV27 with TRBJ2-2; D is unresolved. Per the germline V gene, CDR1 is MNHEY and CDR2 is SMNVEV (reference sequence). V lost 6 bases and J lost 2, with 10 bases in between. CDR3 size: 14 residues. In DNA, the CDR3 is TGTGCCAGCAGGGAACTCGCTAACACCGGGGAGCTGTTTTTT. It codes for CASRELANTGELFF.

The chain is built from TRBV3-1 (or the pseudogene TRBV3-2) and TRBJ2-5; the D call may be TRBD1 or TRBD2 (6 bases each). The CDR3 contains 15 residues. Germline V gene data show CDR1 as LGHDT and CDR2 as YNNKEL (reference sequence). The germline V and J ends were trimmed by 1 base and 9 bases, with 18 bases remaining between them. The CDR3 here is CASSQGGGGAPAQYF. The CDR3 DNA is TGTGCCAGCAGCCAAGGTGGGGGCGGGGCCCCTGCCCAGTACTTC.

The chain links TRBV9 to TRBJ2-3, with a tentative D call TRBD2 (5 bases). Germline V gene data show CDR1 as SGDLS and CDR2 as YYNGEE. V lost 2 bases to trimming and J lost 2 bases, with 9 bases between them. The CDR3 length is 14 residues. The CDR3 region is CASSVSGFTDTQYF. In nucleotides, the CDR3 is TGTGCCAGCAGCGTGAGCGGATTCACAGATACGCAGTATTTT.

The J gene is TRBJ1-4, the V gene TRBV6-5; D gene ambiguous. Germline values: CDR1 MNHEY, CDR2 SVGAGI. The CDR3 sequence is 15 residues long. Trimming cost V 7 bases and J 5 bases, with 17 bases left between them. CDR3 protein: CASIRVPFRNEKLFF. CDR3 sequence (DNA): TGTGCCAGCATTAGAGTCCCGTTTAGAAATGAAAAACTGTTTTTT.

This chain uses TRBV28 with TRBJ2-3; D remains ambiguous. The CDR3 covers 14 residues. The V end was cut by 1 base, the J end by 2 bases, with 7 bases between. The germline gives CDR1 MDHEN, CDR2 SYDVKM. This CDR3 is CASSLSRTTDTQYF. CDR3 sequence (DNA): TGTGCCAGCAGTTTATCCCGAACCACAGATACGCAGTATTTT.

The V gene is TRBV7-6, the J gene TRBJ2-5; D is possibly TRBD1 or TRBD2 (5 bases each). Germline CDR1 reads SGHVS; CDR2 reads FNYEAQ. Trimming left V 3 bases short and J 4 bases short, with 15 bases between. The CDR3 spans 15 residues. The CDR3 nucleotides read TGTGCCAGCAGCTTTGACGCAGGGAGAGCAGAGACCCAGTACTTC. It translates to CASSFDAGRAETQYF.

The chain links TRBV29-1 to TRBJ2-1, with 12 nucleotides matching TRBD1. Germline values: CDR1 SQVTM, CDR2 ANQGSEA. Trimming removed 3 bases from V and 9 bases from J; junction bases left unmatched: 9. The CDR3 has 15 amino acids. The CDR3 DNA reads TGCAGCGTTGACGCCCGGGACAGGGGGCTGAGTGAGCAGTTCTTC. It yields the protein CSVDARDRGLSEQFF.

This clone appeared once. J is TRBJ2-2 and V is TRBV21-1. TRBV21-1 is classified as a pseudogene. The CDR3 is 17 amino acids. The CDR3 DNA reads TGTGCCAGCAGCCCCCAGGGGGACTACCAGAACACCGGGGAGCTGTTTTTT. Amino acids: CASSPQGDYQNTGELFF.

The chain is built from TRBV5-1 and TRBJ2-3; tentatively, D is TRBD1 (6 bases). The CDR3 has 14 residues. Germline V gives CDR1 SGHRS, CDR2 YFSETQ. Trimming took off 4 bases at V and 2 bases at J, with 11 bases between the two ends. The CDR3: CASSEGQPTDTQYF. DNA of the CDR3: TGCGCCAGCAGCGAAGGACAGCCCACAGATACGCAGTATTTT.

V is TRBV10-3 and J is TRBJ1-2, with 12 bases lining up with TRBD1. V shed 2 bases and J 6 bases; nucleotides not matched to a gene: 10. The CDR3 is 17 residues long. Germline-derived CDR1 and CDR2 are ENHRY and SYGVKD. The CDR3: CAISEVGQGALRDGYTF. The DNA for the CDR3 is TGTGCCATCAGTGAGGTGGGACAGGGGGCGCTTCGGGATGGCTACACCTTC.

This chain links TRBV9 with TRBJ1-2; 7 bases fit TRBD1. The V gene end was trimmed by 0 bases and the J gene end by 1 base; junction bases not matched to a gene: 3. Germline CDR1 SGDLS, CDR2 YYNGEE. This CDR3 is 15 amino acids long. For the CDR3, the DNA is TGTGCCAGCAGCGTAGCTGGGACAGATAACTATGGCTACACCTTC. This gives the protein CASSVAGTDNYGYTF. The full variable domain, completed using reference TRBV9 and TRBJ1-2, is DSGVTQTPKHLITATGQRVTLRCSPRSGDLSVYWYQQSLDQGLQFLIQYYNGEERAKGNILERFSAQQFPDLHSELNLSSLELGDSALYFCASSVAGTDNYGYTFGSGTRLTVV.

The chain recombines TRBV28 with TRBJ2-7, with TRBD1 matching over 8 bases. V lost 8 bases to trimming and J lost 5 bases; unmatched junction nucleotides: 5. The CDR3 is 12 residues long. Germline CDR1 MDHEN, CDR2 SYDVKM. The CDR3 DNA reads TGTGCCAGCCACTCGGACAGGGACGAGCAGTACTTC. Its protein is CASHSDRDEQYF.